This entry lists 24 T cell receptor delta chains sequenced from one sample in a study of human gamma delta and Vdelta1 T cells. TCRdb redid the clone calls on the PCR reads with CATT. The table shows over 10,000 delta-chain clones, with about half occurring only once. These receptors are not linked to any known antigen. Sequencing input: Vdelta1 gamma-delta T cells from blood grown in culture (DOT cells). The receptors come from a human donor in good health.

This clone was counted a single time. The chain couples TRDV1 to TRDJ1, with 10 bases lining up with TRDD3. This CDR3 has 21 amino acids. Germline trimming cut 3 bases from V and 0 bases from J; bases unmatched to any gene: 19. Germline V gives CDR1 TSWWSYY, CDR2 QGS. The CDR3 nucleotides read TGTGCTCTTGGGGACCCCCCAAAGTCCTCACTGGGGGATGCGTACACCGATAAACTCATCTTT. Translating gives CALGDPPKSSLGDAYTDKLIF.

V is TRDV1 and J is TRDJ1; TRDD3 agrees at 7 bases. The CDR3 length is 24 residues. Germline assignment: CDR1 TSWWSYY and CDR2 QGS. V shed 3 bases and J 0 bases; nucleotides not matched to a gene: 31. The CDR3 protein is CALGEACGGWGDGGYFSYTDKLIF. DNA for the CDR3: TGTGCTCTTGGGGAGGCCTGTGGTGGCTGGGGGGATGGAGGATACTTTTCGTACACCGATAAACTCATCTTT.

This chain uses TRDV1 with TRDJ1; 12 bases are a match to TRDD3. The V gene's germline CDR1 is TSWWSYY and CDR2 QGS. V was pared by 2 bases and J by 3 bases, with 10 bases of the junction left unmatched. The CDR3 length is 18 residues. The CDR3 DNA reads as TGTGCTCTTGGGGAAGGCTCAGGGACTGGGGGATACCCCGATAAACTCATCTTT. It specifies CALGEGSGTGGYPDKLIF.

This chain uses TRDV1 with TRDJ1; D is possibly TRDD2 (7 bases). Germline CDR1 and CDR2: TSWWSYY and QGS. V was clipped by 2 bases and J by 7 bases, with 20 bases between them. The length of the CDR3 is 16 residues. CDR3 in amino acids: CALGEISYPGEGKLIF. The DNA of the CDR3 is TGTGCTCTTGGGGAAATTTCCTACCCGGGGGAGGGTAAACTCATCTTT.

The table lists this clone with a few counts. The V gene is TRDV1, the J gene TRDJ1, with 8 bases that match TRDD3. With 5 bases clipped from V and 1 base from J, the junction kept 30 bases outside the gene matches. The CDR3 loop spans 23 amino acids. CDR1 and CDR2 (germline): TSWWSYY, QGS. Here the CDR3 DNA reads TGTGCTCTTGGGCGGCCTGCACACCCACGGTTCTTTACTGGGGGTTTATTCACCGATAAACTCATCTTT. Translated, it gives CALGRPAHPRFFTGGLFTDKLIF.

This clone was seen a few times. Other DNA variants within this sample encode the same CDR3. This sequence joins TRDV1 and TRDJ1, with 9 bases fitting TRDD2. Unmatched junction bases numbered 22, after V lost 5 bases and J lost 0 bases. The CDR3 is 21 residues long. Germline lookup yields CDR1 TSWWSYY and CDR2 QGS. In DNA, the CDR3 is TGTGCTCTTGGGAACCGGCCTTCCTACCGACTGCTGGGGGTGTACACCGATAAACTCATCTTT. This encodes CALGNRPSYRLLGVYTDKLIF.

The chain joins TRDV1 to TRDJ4; D is unresolved. V was trimmed by 4 bases and J by 4 bases, leaving 19 bases between them. The CDR3 runs 15 residues. The germline CDR1 and CDR2 sequences are TSWWSYY and QGS. Written as DNA, the CDR3 is TGTGCTCTTGGGGCTCTTGGAGATCCTGATCAACCCCTGATCTTT. As protein: CALGALGDPDQPLIF.

This clone was detected a few times. The chain has TRDV1 and TRDJ1; 12 bases are a match to TRDD3. With 3 bases clipped from V and 3 bases from J, the junction kept 8 bases outside the gene matches. The CDR3 runs to 17 residues. Germline CDR1 TSWWSYY, CDR2 QGS. The CDR3 sequence is CALGETLGDTLSDKLIF. The DNA for the CDR3 is TGTGCTCTTGGGGAGACCCTGGGGGATACGCTCTCCGATAAACTCATCTTT.

V gene TRDV1 combines with J gene TRDJ1; TRDD3 is a possible D gene (6 bases). Trimming removed 1 base at V and 3 bases at J, with 21 bases between. CDR1 is TSWWSYY and CDR2 is QGS in the germline V gene. The length of the CDR3 is 18 residues. CDR3 loop: CALGERAVPGIPPDKLIF. The CDR3 nucleotides are TGTGCTCTTGGGGAACGGGCCGTACCGGGGATTCCTCCCGATAAACTCATCTTT.

The genes are TRDV1 and TRDJ1, with a tentative D call TRDD2 (5 bases). This CDR3 contains 18 residues. V lost 3 bases, J lost 8 bases, and 28 bases lay in between. Germline V CDR1 and CDR2: TSWWSYY, QGS. The CDR3 bases are TGTGCTCTTGGGGACTTACGAAAAGGTACCTTCATTACATCAAAACTCATCTTT. This gives the protein CALGDLRKGTFITSKLIF.

The chain recombines TRDV1 with TRDJ1; TRDD3 matches 13 bases. Germline V lookup: CDR1 TSWWSYY, CDR2 QGS. This CDR3 is 22 amino acids long. With V trimmed by 1 base and J by 1 base, 18 bases remained unmatched. Here the CDR3 reads CALGERGFELGDTRGGTDKLIF. The CDR3 DNA follows: TGTGCTCTTGGGGAACGAGGATTTGAACTGGGGGATACGCGAGGAGGCACCGATAAACTCATCTTT.

There are a few counts of this clone. The chain employs TRDV1 and TRDJ1, with 10 nucleotides matching TRDD3. Germline V CDR1 and CDR2: TSWWSYY, QGS. The CDR3 extends over 24 amino acids. V shed 3 bases and J 1 base; nucleotides not matched to a gene: 29. The CDR3 is CALGEPGSDYLLGDVYRSTDKLIF. The CDR3, as DNA: TGTGCTCTTGGGGAGCCGGGCTCCGACTACCTACTGGGGGATGTCTATAGATCCACCGATAAACTCATCTTT.

This clone was seen only a few times. Other DNA sequences in the sample encode the same CDR3. J is TRDJ1 and V is TRDV1; a weak D match, TRDD2 (7 bases). Germline V gene data show CDR1 as TSWWSYY and CDR2 as QGS. This CDR3 contains 16 residues. The germline V and J ends were trimmed by 7 bases and 0 bases, with 18 bases remaining between them. CDR3 protein: CALVPTQTGYTDKLIF. The CDR3 coding sequence is TGTGCTCTTGTTCCTACCCAGACTGGGTACACCGATAAACTCATCTTT.

This clone was observed a few times. The chain uses TRDV1 and TRDJ3, with 8 positions matching TRDD3. Germline CDR1 TSWWSYY, CDR2 QGS. With 2 bases clipped from V and 0 bases from J, the junction kept 18 bases outside the gene matches. The CDR3 runs 23 residues. The CDR3 loop reads CALGEMKWGYQPIHSWDTRQMFF. The CDR3 DNA sequence: TGTGCTCTTGGGGAAATGAAATGGGGATACCAGCCGATTCACTCCTGGGACACCCGACAGATGTTTTTC.

The V and J genes are TRDV1 and TRDJ1; 11 bases fit TRDD3. This CDR3 has 21 amino acids. Unmatched junction bases numbered 27, after V lost 5 bases and J lost 7 bases. In germline, CDR1 is TSWWSYY, CDR2 QGS. The CDR3 nucleotides are TGTGCTCTTGGGAGGTCCGGGATCATCGCGTTGGGGGATACGCTTCGGGGTAAACTCATCTTT. Its translation is CALGRSGIIALGDTLRGKLIF.

V is TRDV1 and J is TRDJ1; 11 nucleotides line up with TRDD3. The germline gives CDR1 TSWWSYY, CDR2 QGS. The CDR3 totals 21 residues. V trimming: 0 bases; J trimming: 7 bases; junction bases outside the gene matches: 22. This chain's CDR3 is CALGELVLPTLGDTLKLKLIF. DNA for the CDR3: TGTGCTCTTGGGGAACTCGTACTTCCTACGCTGGGGGATACCCTAAAACTTAAACTCATCTTT.

This clone was counted between two and nine times. The rearrangement links TRDV1 to TRDJ1; the match to TRDD3 covers 8 bases. CDR1 and CDR2 from the germline V gene are TSWWSYY and QGS. The J segment lost 0 bases and the V segment lost 0 bases, leaving 21 bases of the junction unmatched. The CDR3 loop spans 22 amino acids. CDR3 bases: TGTGCTCTTGGGGAACTGGGATACGGTGACGGGACTGGGGGGGATAACACCGATAAACTCATCTTT. Its protein is CALGELGYGDGTGGDNTDKLIF.

This clone is labeled medium-sized. The chain recombines TRDV1 with TRDJ1; 12 nucleotides match TRDD3. Germline CDR1 is TSWWSYY and CDR2 is QGS. This CDR3 spans 24 amino acids. Trimming took 0 bases from V and 1 from J; bases not matched to a gene: 24. CDR3 sequence reads: CALGELPVSPAGGYAIRGTDKLIF. Here the CDR3 DNA reads TGTGCTCTTGGGGAACTCCCCGTTTCGCCCGCTGGGGGATACGCGATCCGGGGCACCGATAAACTCATCTTT.

In this sample, this clone turned up a few times. The gene calls are TRDV1 and TRDJ1; 12 bases map to TRDD3. Germline assignment: CDR1 TSWWSYY and CDR2 QGS. V was clipped by 0 bases and J by 11 bases; unmatched bases: 31. The CDR3 runs 23 residues. CDR3 amino acids: CALGELSKTEGLGDTSRQVRLIF. Written as DNA, the CDR3 is TGTGCTCTTGGGGAACTTTCAAAAACGGAAGGCCTGGGGGATACGTCCCGTCAGGTCAGGCTCATCTTT.

This clone came up a few times. This chain uses TRDV1 with TRDJ1; TRDD3 aligns across 8 bases. Germline assignment: CDR1 TSWWSYY and CDR2 QGS. This CDR3 comprises 15 residues. V lost 4 bases to trimming and J lost 0 bases; unmatched junction nucleotides: 4. The CDR3 nucleotides read TGTGCTCTTGGGGCAAGTGGGGGATACACCGATAAACTCATCTTT. Translating it yields CALGASGGYTDKLIF.

This clone has more than one count but fewer than ten. The V and J genes are TRDV1 and TRDJ1; 9 nucleotides agree with TRDD2. CDR1 TSWWSYY and CDR2 QGS come from the germline V gene. After removal of 5 bases from V and 0 bases from J, the junction contained 19 bases not matched to a gene. The CDR3 is 20 amino acids. CDR3 nucleotide sequence: TGTGCTCTTGGGAAGGGCCCCTTCCTACAGGAGGGAGGGTACACCGATAAACTCATCTTT. Translating gives CALGKGPFLQEGGYTDKLIF.

The chain carries TRDV1 and TRDJ1; 9 nucleotides line up with TRDD2. V lost 2 bases, J lost 10 bases, and 47 bases stayed unmatched. CDR1 and CDR2 (germline): TSWWSYY, QGS. This CDR3 region has 27 residues. The CDR3 bases are TGTGCTCTTGGGGAATCACCCTCCTTCCTACCCGACCCCCGGGACCGACCTACACTGGGGATCCCATGGGGACTCATCTTT. Its translation is CALGESPSFLPDPRDRPTLGIPWGLIF.

The chain couples TRDV1 to TRDJ1; 13 nucleotides match TRDD3. The CDR3 runs to 19 residues. CDR1 and CDR2 from the germline V gene are TSWWSYY and QGS. Trimming removed 4 bases from V and 3 bases from J; junction bases left unmatched: 14. DNA of the CDR3: TGTGCTCTTGGGGCGAAACTATTTACTGGGGGATACGGGGCCGATAAACTCATCTTT. This encodes CALGAKLFTGGYGADKLIF.

The chain employs TRDV1 and TRDJ4; 9 bases map to TRDD3. Germline V gene lookup returns CDR1 TSWWSYY and CDR2 QGS. CDR3 length: 16 residues. V was clipped by 4 bases and J by 0 bases; unmatched bases: 9. CDR3 in DNA: TGTGCTCTTGGGGGATTGATAACTGGGGGAACCAGACCCCTGATCTTT. Translating it yields CALGGLITGGTRPLIF.